These T cell receptor beta chains were read from a single sample in a study of cytomegalovirus exposure and HLA in healthy donors. Clones were sequenced by immunoSEQ multiplex PCR, and TCRdb holds only the in-frame ones, with some missing. The profile shows 110,000 to 150,000 clones, approximately 9% of them singletons. The sample consisted of PBMCs. The receptors were sampled from a male donor in good health and CMV-seronegative. The CDR3 runs from the conserved cysteine through the conserved F or W. A D gene is named only where the DNA matches it firmly. Rows give clone size only sometimes, using once, few, many, or a class for an expanded clone.

D gene	V gene	clone size	J gene	CDR3 DNA	CDR3 protein
TRBD1	TRBV30	few	TRBJ1-1	TGTGCCTGGAGTTTACAGGGGGACACTGAAGCTTTCTTT	CAWSLQGDTEAFF
TRBD2	TRBV28	few	TRBJ2-7	TGTGCCAGCACCTCACTAGCGGGGAACTACGAGCAGTACTTC	CASTSLAGNYEQYF
-	TRBV2	-	TRBJ1-6	TGTGCCAGCCTACTATACCAGATTAATTCACCCCTCCACTTT	CASLLYQINSPLHF
-	TRBV6-1	-	TRBJ1-5	TGTGCCAGCAGTGAAGCATATGACAGTAGACGGCCCCAGAATTTT	CASSEAYDSRRPQNF
TRBD2	TRBV7-9	-	TRBJ2-3	TGTGCCAGCAGTCCCACGAGTAGCGGGAGACAGCGCACAGATACGCAGTATTTT	CASSPTSSGRQRTDTQYF
-	TRBV7-2	-	TRBJ2-1	TGTGCCAGCAGCTTATCCTTGGCCCTCTACAATGAGCAGTTCTTC	CASSLSLALYNEQFF
TRBD1	TRBV11-3	few	TRBJ1-1	TGTGCCAGCAGCTTAGATTCGGACAGGGGTGAAGCTTTCTTT	CASSLDSDRGEAFF
TRBD2	TRBV7-6	-	TRBJ2-5	TGTGCCAGCAGCCGAGGGACTAGCGGGAGGGCCAGAGAGACCCAGTACTTC	CASSRGTSGRARETQYF
-	TRBV10-3	-	TRBJ2-5	TGTGCCATCAGTGCCGGGACATCCACTAGGGGAGAGACCCAGTACTTC	CAISAGTSTRGETQYF
TRBD2	TRBV28	-	TRBJ2-5	TGTGCCAGCAGTTCCTCGGGTACTAGCGAGGCAGAGACCCAGTACTTC	CASSSSGTSEAETQYF
TRBD1	TRBV5-1	few	TRBJ2-2	TGCGCCAGCAGCTTCTCCGGGACAGGGGGCGCGAACACCGGGGAGCTGTTTTTT	CASSFSGTGGANTGELFF
TRBD1	TRBV2	-	TRBJ2-5	TGTGCCAGCGGTAGGGACAGGTACCAAGAGACCCAGTACTTC	CASGRDRYQETQYF
TRBD1	TRBV19	-	TRBJ2-2	TGTGCCAGTTGGGACAGGTACGGGGAGCTGTTTTTT	CASWDRYGELFF
TRBD1	TRBV19	few	TRBJ2-7	TGTGCCAGTAGCTCGACAGGGACCCCCTACGAGCAGTACTTC	CASSSTGTPYEQYF
TRBD2	TRBV27	few	TRBJ2-3	TGTGCCAGCAGTTTATCGTGGGCTAGCGGGAGAATAGATACGCAGTATTTT	CASSLSWASGRIDTQYF
-	TRBV4-3	-	TRBJ2-5	TGCGCCAGCAGCCAGGAGCGGGCAGAGACCCAGTACTTC	CASSQERAETQYF
-	TRBV6-5	-	TRBJ2-7	TGTGCCAGCAGTTACTCGCAGGGTTCGAAGGAGCAGTACTTC	CASSYSQGSKEQYF
-	TRBV5-1	-	TRBJ2-7	TGCGCCAGCAGTCCCGAAGGGACAAGGACCGAGCAGTACTTC	CASSPEGTRTEQYF
-	TRBV11-2	few	TRBJ2-7	TGTGCCAGCAGCTTAGGGAGGGGGACAGTCGTCTACGAGCAGTACTTC	CASSLGRGTVVYEQYF
TRBD1	TRBV19	few	TRBJ2-2	TGTGCCAGTCGGACAGGGGATGGGGGACCCGGGGAGCTGTTTTTT	CASRTGDGGPGELFF
TRBD1	TRBV28	few	TRBJ1-1	TGTGCCAGCAGTTCGAACGGACAGGGTTTGGCAGCTTTCTTT	CASSSNGQGLAAFF
TRBD1	TRBV19	few	TRBJ2-1	TGTGCCAGTTCCACGGGGACAGGGTACTTCAATGAGCAGTTCTTC	CASSTGTGYFNEQFF
-	TRBV6-1	few	TRBJ2-7	TGTGCCAGCAGTGATCAGCGGGCTACCTACGAGCAGTACTTC	CASSDQRATYEQYF
TRBD2	TRBV9	-	TRBJ2-3	TGTGCCAGCAGCGTAGCTAGCGGGAGGGCGGTAGATACGCAGTATTTT	CASSVASGRAVDTQYF
-	TRBV7-3	-	TRBJ2-6	TGTGCCAGCAGCCCAATGGGGAGCTCTGGGGCCAACGTCCTGACTTTC	CASSPMGSSGANVLTF
-	TRBV4-3	-	TRBJ2-7	TGCGCCAGCAGCCCGGAATTTCGGGGGTGGGGGTATTCCTACGAGCAGTACTTC	CASSPEFRGWGYSYEQYF
-	TRBV27	-	TRBJ1-6	TGTGCCACCTCCGCGTATAATTCACCCCTCCACTTT	CATSAYNSPLHF
-	TRBV4-1	-	TRBJ1-5	TGCGCCAGCAGCCCCCGATTGCAGGGGATGAGCAATCAGCCCCAGCATTTT	CASSPRLQGMSNQPQHF
-	TRBV2	few	TRBJ2-2	TGTGCCAGCAAGCTTAGCGGAGCGAACACCGGGGAGCTGTTTTTT	CASKLSGANTGELFF
TRBD1	TRBV19	few	TRBJ1-5	TGTGCCAGTAGTATAGGACAGGGGATGGAGCAGCCCCAGCATTTT	CASSIGQGMEQPQHF
TRBD1	TRBV6-5	-	TRBJ1-1	TGTGCCAGCAGTCCTCGGACAGGTGAAGCTTTCTTT	CASSPRTGEAFF
-	TRBV13	few	TRBJ1-1	TGTGCCAGCAGCTCCCTTCGGGCGGGCCGGGGGGGCACTGAAGCTTTCTTT	CASSSLRAGRGGTEAFF
-	TRBV27	-	TRBJ2-2	TGTGCCAGCAGTTTCGGGGTTTTAGGCGGGGAGCTGTTTTTT	CASSFGVLGGELFF